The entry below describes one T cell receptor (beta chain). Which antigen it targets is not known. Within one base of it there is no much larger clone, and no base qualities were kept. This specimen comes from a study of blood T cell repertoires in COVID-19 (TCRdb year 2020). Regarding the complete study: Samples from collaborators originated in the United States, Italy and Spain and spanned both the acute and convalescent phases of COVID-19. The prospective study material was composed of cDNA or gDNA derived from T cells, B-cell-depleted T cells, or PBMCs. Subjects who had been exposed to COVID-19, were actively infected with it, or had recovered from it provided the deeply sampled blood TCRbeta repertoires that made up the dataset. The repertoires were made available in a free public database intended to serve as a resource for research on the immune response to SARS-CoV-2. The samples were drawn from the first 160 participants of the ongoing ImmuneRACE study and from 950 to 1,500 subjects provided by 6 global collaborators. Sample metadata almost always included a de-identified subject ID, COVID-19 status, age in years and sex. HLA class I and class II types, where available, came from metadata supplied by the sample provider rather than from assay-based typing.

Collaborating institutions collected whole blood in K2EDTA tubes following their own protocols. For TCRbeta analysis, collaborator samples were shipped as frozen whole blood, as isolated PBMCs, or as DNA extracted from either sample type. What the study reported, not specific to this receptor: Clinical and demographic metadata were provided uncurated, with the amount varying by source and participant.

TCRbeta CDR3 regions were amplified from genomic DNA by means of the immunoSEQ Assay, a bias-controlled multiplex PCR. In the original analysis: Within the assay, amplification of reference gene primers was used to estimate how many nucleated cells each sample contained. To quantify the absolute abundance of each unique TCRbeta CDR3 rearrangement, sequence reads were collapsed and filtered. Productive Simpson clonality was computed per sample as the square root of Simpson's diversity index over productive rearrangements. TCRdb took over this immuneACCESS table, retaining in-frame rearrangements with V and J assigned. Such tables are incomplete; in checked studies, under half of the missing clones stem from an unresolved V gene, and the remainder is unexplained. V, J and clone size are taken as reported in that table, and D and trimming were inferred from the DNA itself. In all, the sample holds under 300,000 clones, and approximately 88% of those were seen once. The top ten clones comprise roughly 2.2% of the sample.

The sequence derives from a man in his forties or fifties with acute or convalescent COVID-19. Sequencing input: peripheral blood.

The CDR3: CASTRQGARGTEAFF. The sequenced DNA: TGTGCCAGCACCAGACAGGGGGCGCGGGGCACTGAAGCTTTCTTT. The rearrangement joined TRBV27 to TRBJ1-1, with 10 bases aligning to TRBD1. Trimming accounts for 7 bases at V and 4 bases at J, while the number of junction bases matched to no gene is 9. The CDR3 runs 15 residues from the cysteine to the phenylalanine. The read is trimmed to its CDR3 DNA, 45 bases read in frame from base 1. CDR1 MNHEY and CDR2 SMNVEV are derived from the germline V gene (reference sequence).